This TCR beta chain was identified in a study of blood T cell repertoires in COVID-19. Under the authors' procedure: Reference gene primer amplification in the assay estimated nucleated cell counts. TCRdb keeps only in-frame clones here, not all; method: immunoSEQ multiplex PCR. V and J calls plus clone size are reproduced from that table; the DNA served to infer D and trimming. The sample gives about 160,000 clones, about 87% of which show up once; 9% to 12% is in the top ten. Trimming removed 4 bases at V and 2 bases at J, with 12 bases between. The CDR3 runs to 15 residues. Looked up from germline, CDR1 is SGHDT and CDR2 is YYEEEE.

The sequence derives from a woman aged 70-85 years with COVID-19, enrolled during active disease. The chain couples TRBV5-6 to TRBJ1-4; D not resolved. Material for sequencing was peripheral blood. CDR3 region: CASSQIGRTNEKLFF. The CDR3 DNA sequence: TGTGCCAGCAGCCAAATAGGGAGGACTAATGAAAAACTGTTTTTT.